The sequence of this T cell receptor (beta chain) was determined in a study of blood T cell repertoires in COVID-19. Study summary: Specimens from acute and convalescent COVID-19 originated in the United States, Italy and Spain. T cells, B-cell-depleted T cells, or PBMCs provided the cDNA or gDNA that served as material.

How the authors handled the data: Estimated nucleated cell counts came from reference gene primer amplification. The assay was immunoSEQ multiplex PCR, and TCRdb's table has in-frame clones only and misses some. The V and J calls and clone size are taken from that table; D and trimming were inferred from the DNA. Here the sample spans more than 200,000 clones, about 84% being singletons. This TCR derives from a woman older than 75 with acute or convalescent COVID-19. The sample comprised peripheral blood.

The CDR3 coding sequence is TGTGCCAGCAGCTTAATTCGGGCAGGGGGCGCAAGGGCCAATGAGCAGTTCTTC. Translation gives CASSLIRAGGARANEQFF. The gene calls are TRBV7-9 and TRBJ2-1; 8 bases fit TRBD1. Germline loops: CDR1 SEHNR, CDR2 FQNEAQ (reference sequence). V was pared by 2 bases and J by 6 bases, with 15 bases of the junction left unmatched. The CDR3 has 18 residues.